Listed below are T cell receptor beta chains from one sample, sequenced in a study of response to subunit inactivated influenza vaccine. A single record per CDR3 protein comes from TCRdb applying MiXCR to the RT-PCR reads. This table has hundreds of thousands of distinct CDR3 sequences, approximately 14% appearing once. The specimen comprised PBMCs from blood, sampled 14 to 15 days before vaccination. The receptor source for this set is a man between 45 and 60 years old who received an inactivated influenza vaccine. CDR3s include the opening cysteine and the closing phenylalanine or tryptophan. The order of the fields is J gene, V gene, D gene, clone size, CDR3 protein, CDR3 DNA. The D gene is left open where the match is weak. Clone size is not always given. Where it is, it says once, few, many or a class for expanded clones.

J: TRBJ2-3
V: TRBV4-2
D: .
size: .
CDR3: CASSQASGRARTTDTQYF
DNA: TGTGCCAGCAGCCAAGCGTCTGGCAGGGCGAGAACCACAGATACGCAGTATTTT

J: TRBJ1-1
V: TRBV3-1
D: .
size: many
CDR3: CASSTDGMNTEAFF
DNA: TGTGCCAGCAGCACGGACGGTATGAACACTGAAGCTTTCTTT

J: TRBJ2-4
V: TRBV15
D: .
size: few
CDR3: CATSSRENIQYF
DNA: TGTGCCACCAGCTCTCGGGAAAACATTCAGTACTTC

J: TRBJ2-7
V: TRBV7-8
D: .
size: few
CDR3: CASSLEPGKMREQYF
DNA: TGTGCCAGCAGCTTAGAGCCGGGTAAAATGCGCGAGCAGTACTTC

J: TRBJ2-1
V: TRBV11-1
D: .
size: .
CDR3: CAGEGDAKTESSYNEQFF
DNA: TGTGCCGGAGAAGGGGATGCTAAAACCGAGAGCTCCTACAATGAGCAGTTCTTC

J: TRBJ1-5
V: TRBV20-1
D: .
size: many
CDR3: CSAIITSNQPQHF
DNA: TGCAGTGCTATCATCACCAGCAATCAGCCCCAGCATTTT

J: TRBJ2-1
V: TRBV4-3
D: .
size: few
CDR3: CASSHQGGEQFF
DNA: TGCGCCAGCAGCCACCAGGGGGGTGAGCAGTTCTTC

J: TRBJ1-3
V: TRBV6-5
D: TRBD1
size: .
CDR3: CASSYGTGSGNTIYF
DNA: TGTGCCAGCAGTTACGGGACAGGGTCTGGAAACACCATATATTTT

J: TRBJ2-7
V: TRBV2
D: .
size: .
CDR3: CASKAPTRGREQYF
DNA: TGTGCCAGCAAGGCTCCCACCCGCGGCCGCGAGCAGTACTTC

J: TRBJ2-2
V: TRBV18
D: .
size: few
CDR3: CASSPTGAAMTGELFF
DNA: TGTGCCAGCTCACCAACTGGGGCGGCAATGACCGGGGAGCTGTTTTTT

J: TRBJ2-3
V: TRBV7-9
D: .
size: .
CDR3: CASSPPLGAATDTQYF
DNA: TGTGCCAGCAGCCCGCCCTTGGGCGCGGCCACAGATACGCAGTATTTT

J: TRBJ2-2
V: TRBV4-3
D: .
size: few
CDR3: CASSQEVAGELFF
DNA: TGCGCCAGCAGCCAAGAGGTGGCCGGGGAGCTGTTTTTT

J: TRBJ1-2
V: TRBV4-3
D: .
size: .
CDR3: CASSQSGPFGYTF
DNA: TGCGCCAGCAGCCAATCAGGGCCTTTTGGCTACACCTTC

J: TRBJ2-5
V: TRBV12-5
D: TRBD1
size: .
CDR3: CASGLGNRGQETQYF
DNA: TGTGCTAGTGGTTTGGGAAACAGGGGGCAAGAGACCCAGTACTTC

J: TRBJ1-1
V: TRBV2
D: .
size: .
CDR3: CAPRGRVYTEAFF
DNA: TGTGCCCCCAGGGGAAGGGTGTACACTGAAGCTTTCTTT

J: TRBJ2-5
V: TRBV3-1
D: .
size: .
CDR3: CASSQDQSSGLQETQYF
DNA: TGTGCCAGCAGCCAAGACCAGAGTAGCGGACTACAAGAGACCCAGTACTTC

J: TRBJ2-7
V: TRBV10-3
D: TRBD1
size: few
CDR3: CAISDVQGVSSYEQYF
DNA: TGTGCCATCAGTGACGTACAGGGGGTCAGCTCCTACGAGCAGTACTTC

J: TRBJ1-5
V: TRBV20-1
D: .
size: .
CDR3: CSARDRLFNSNQPQHF
DNA: TGCAGTGCTAGAGATCGACTTTTTAATAGCAATCAGCCCCAGCATTTT

J: TRBJ1-5
V: TRBV7-2
D: .
size: few
CDR3: CASSLGPAAGAQHF
DNA: TGTGCCAGCAGCTTAGGACCCGCCGCGGGGGCCCAGCATTTT

J: TRBJ2-4
V: TRBV5-1
D: TRBD2
size: many
CDR3: CASSSGGGENIQYF
DNA: TGCGCCAGTTCTAGCGGGGGCGGGGAAAACATTCAGTACTTC

J: TRBJ1-1
V: TRBV5-1
D: TRBD1
size: many
CDR3: CASSGDSPIPFF
DNA: TGCGCCAGCAGCGGGGACAGTCCGATCCCTTTCTTT

J: TRBJ2-7
V: TRBV20-1
D: .
size: .
CDR3: CSAAGWGDEQYF
DNA: TGCAGTGCTGCGGGGTGGGGCGACGAGCAGTACTTC

J: TRBJ1-1
V: TRBV12-3/TRBV12-4
D: .
size: .
CDR3: CASKPIAKIDTEAFF
DNA: TGTGCCAGCAAACCCATAGCAAAGATTGACACTGAAGCTTTCTTT

J: TRBJ2-1
V: TRBV5-6
D: TRBD1
size: .
CDR3: CASSLRYRGLGNEQFF
DNA: TGTGCCAGCAGCTTGAGATACAGGGGGCTTGGTAATGAGCAGTTCTTC

J: TRBJ2-3
V: TRBV3-1
D: TRBD1
size: few
CDR3: CASRPDRGPADTQYF
DNA: TGTGCCAGCAGACCGGACAGGGGGCCGGCAGATACGCAGTATTTT

J: TRBJ2-5
V: TRBV20-1
D: .
size: .
CDR3: CSARDNSGKETQYF
DNA: TGCAGTGCTAGAGACAACAGCGGCAAAGAGACCCAGTACTTC

J: TRBJ2-7
V: TRBV7-9
D: TRBD2
size: few
CDR3: CASSLAGGGIYEQYF
DNA: TGTGCCAGCAGCTTAGCCGGGGGGGGGATCTACGAGCAGTACTTC